This T cell receptor beta chain stems from a study of CD8 T cells in ankylosing spondylitis. This clonotype occurred a few times. Its antigen is unidentified. Notes on the study in general: It appeared that ankylosing spondylitis blood was characterized by a TCR beta motif of fewer than 10 highly homologous variants. Researchers report that disease-linked clones proved CD8+ and relatively rare in peripheral blood. Enrichment of disease-linked clones was reportedly significant in matched ankylosing spondylitis synovial fluid.

The CDR3 sequence is 16 residues long. J lost 5 bases, V lost 5 bases, and 8 bases had no gene match. By quantitative 5'-RACE with molecular barcodes, the TCR beta libraries were made. TCRdb reanalysed the 5' RACE reads using MiXCR and keeps one entry per CDR3 protein. The sample has around 770,000 distinct CDR3 sequences; roughly 20% are singletons. This receptor was obtained from a male donor with ankylosing spondylitis. The source material was blood, either unsorted or a sorted T cell fraction (not recorded which). The rearrangement uses TRBV12-3 or TRBV12-4 and TRBJ2-3; TRBD2 aligns across 12 bases. CDR3 loop: CASSLRTSGKVDTQYF. The CDR3 coding sequence is TGTGCCAGCAGTCTAAGGACTAGCGGGAAAGTAGATACGCAGTATTTT.